The next 18 T cell receptor beta chains were all read from a single sample in a study of T cells in Graves' hyperthyroidism and ophthalmopathy. It was RNA transcripts that yielded the amplified TCR beta CDR3 regions. The primer set for the first-round RT-PCR of the TCR CDR3 was HTBI. TCRdb used MiXCR to reprocess the multiplex PCR reads, holding one entry per CDR3 protein. The table lists around 720,000 distinct CDR3 sequences, about 35% of them singletons. Sequenced input: blood. These receptors were obtained from a middle-aged woman with Graves' hyperthyroidism.

This clonotype was detected a few times. The V gene is TRBV5-5, the J gene TRBJ1-4; TRBD1 might be the D (5 bases). Trimming pared 0 bases from V and 6 bases from J, leaving 9 bases between. CDR3 length: 14 residues. The germline gives CDR1 SGHKS, CDR2 YYEKEE (reference sequence). The CDR3 region has the DNA TGTGCCAGCAGCTTGGACAGGCGCTATGAAAAACTGTTTTTT. It is translated as CASSLDRRYEKLFF.

The V gene is TRBV7-2, the J gene TRBJ2-7; 9 bases are shared with TRBD1. CDR1 is SGHTA, CDR2 FQGNSA, per germline. Losses at the gene ends were 5 bases for V and 7 bases for J; bases not matched to a gene: 12. The CDR3 loop spans 15 amino acids. The CDR3 spells CASSPDQQGAEEQYF. The CDR3 DNA reads TGTGCCAGCAGCCCTGACCAACAGGGGGCAGAAGAGCAGTACTTC.

V usage is TRBV6-1 and J usage is TRBJ2-7, with 8 bases lining up with TRBD2. The J call is doubtful: the DNA matches TRBJ2-1 better. Germline V gene data show CDR1 as MNHNS and CDR2 as SASEGT. This CDR3 comprises 16 residues. In DNA, the CDR3 is TGTGCCAGCAGCTCGATAGCGGGAAGAACCTACAATGAGCAGTTCTTC. It codes for CASSSIAGRTYNEQFF.

This clonotype came up many times. J is TRBJ1-2 and V is TRBV2; maybe TRBD1 (5 bases). V lost 5 bases and J lost 2, with 12 bases in between. The CDR3 runs 14 residues. CDR1 is SNHLY, CDR2 FYNNEI, per germline. The CDR3 is CASSYGDPNYGYTF. For the CDR3, the DNA is TGTGCCAGCAGTTACGGGGACCCGAACTATGGCTACACCTTC.

Regarding this clonotype: This may be a read error, as it is one base from a much larger clone. This chain links TRBV7-2 with TRBJ1-1, with D tentatively TRBD1 (6 bases). CDR1 is SGHTA, CDR2 FQGNSA, per germline. This CDR3 comprises 15 residues. DNA of the CDR3: TGTGCCAGCAGCTTAGCCCAGGGGCGTAACACTGAAGCTTCCTTT. Translation: CASSLAQGRNTEASF. Complete variable domain (other parts from reference TRBV7-2 and TRBJ1-1): GAGVSQSPSNKVTEKGKDVELRCDPISGHTALYWYRQSLGQGLEFLIYFQGNSAPDKSGLPSDRFSAERTGGSVSTLTIQRTQQEDSAVYLCASSLAQGRNTEASFGQGTRLTVV.

In this sample, this clonotype turned up a few times. The chain links TRBV2 to TRBJ2-1, with 8 nucleotides matching TRBD1. CDR1 SNHLY and CDR2 FYNNEI come from the germline V gene. J gave up 3 bases and V 6 bases, and 4 bases lay outside the gene matches. This CDR3 is 14 amino acids long. CDR3 loop: CASSGTGRYNEQFF. The CDR3 region has the DNA TGTGCCAGCAGCGGGACAGGACGCTACAATGAGCAGTTCTTC.

A word on this clonotype: A much larger clone is a single base away; this may be a read error. The chain has TRBV5-4 and TRBJ1-2, with D possibly TRBD1 on 5 matching bases. V was trimmed by 4 bases and J by 0 bases, leaving 7 bases between them. Germline loops: CDR1 SGHNT, CDR2 YYREEE (reference sequence). This CDR3 is 13 amino acids long. CDR3 loop: CASSKTANYGYTF. In DNA, the CDR3 is TGTGCCAGCAGCAAGACAGCTAACTATGGCTACACCTTC.

This clonotype was seen a handful of times. The chain carries TRBV19 and TRBJ1-1; a possible D gene is TRBD1 (5 bases). The V end was cut by 4 bases, the J end by 3 bases, with 9 bases between. Germline CDR1 reads LNHDA; CDR2 reads SQIVND (reference sequence). The CDR3 has 13 residues. The CDR3 is CASSKQEHTEAFF. CDR3 DNA sequence: TGTGCCAGTAGTAAACAGGAGCACACTGAAGCTTTCTTT.

V and J are TRBV6-6 and TRBJ1-5, with D tentatively TRBD1 (5 bases). V was cut by 2 bases and J by 1 base, with 6 bases left in between. Per the germline V gene, CDR1 is MNHNY and CDR2 is SVGAGI (reference sequence). The CDR3 covers 14 residues. In DNA form, the CDR3 reads TGTGCCAGCAGTTACGGGACCAGCAATCAGCCCCAGCATTTT. It codes for CASSYGTSNQPQHF.

CDR3 amino acids: CASSRDRGTELFF. In nucleotides, the CDR3 is TGTGCCAGCAGCCGCGACAGGGGAACGGAGCTGTTTTTT. The chain combines TRBV7-2 with TRBJ2-2, with 8 nucleotides matching TRBD1. The V gene end was trimmed by 5 bases and the J gene end by 10 bases; junction bases not matched to a gene: 6. The CDR3 has 13 residues. Germline CDR1 is SGHTA and CDR2 is FQGNSA.

In this sample, this clonotype turned up many times. The CDR3 bases are TGTGCCAGCAGCCTAGAAATGAATTCACCCCTCCACTTT. This gives the protein CASSLEMNSPLHF. The rearrangement joins TRBV7-3 to TRBJ1-6; unclear D gene. In germline, CDR1 is SGHTA, CDR2 FQGTGA. Trimming removed 5 bases from V and 7 bases from J, with 9 bases in between. The CDR3 length is 13 residues.

In this sample, this clonotype turned up many times. The rearrangement joins TRBV29-1 to TRBJ1-2, with TRBD1 identical over 7 bases. With V trimmed by 4 bases and J by 3 bases, 8 bases remained unmatched. The CDR3 covers 14 residues. CDR1 and CDR2 (germline): SQVTM, ANQGSEA. CDR3 bases: TGCAGCGTTGGTAGAGGGGGCTATGACTATGGCTACACCTTC. It yields the protein CSVGRGGYDYGYTF.

Comments on this clonotype: A much larger clone is a single base away; this may be a read error. The chain has TRBV20-1 and TRBJ1-1; tentatively, D is TRBD1 (6 bases). Germline V lookup: CDR1 DFQATT, CDR2 SNEGSKA (reference sequence). The CDR3 totals 13 residues. Trimming removed 5 bases from V and 2 bases from J, with 12 bases in between. The CDR3 DNA is TGCAGTGCTTGCGCCAGGGGCAACACTGAAGCTTTCTTT. Translating gives CSACARGNTEAFF.

The gene calls are TRBV6-6 and TRBJ2-6; D call uncertain. Trimming took 3 bases from V and 0 from J, leaving 6 bases between them. Germline values: CDR1 MNHNY, CDR2 SVGAGI (reference sequence). The CDR3 is 15 residues long. This chain's CDR3 is CASSYILSGANVLTF. For the CDR3, the DNA is TGTGCCAGCAGTTATATCCTCTCTGGGGCCAACGTCCTGACTTTC.

This clonotype was counted at least ten times. This chain connects TRBV7-2 to TRBJ1-3; D possibly corresponds to TRBD1 (6 bases). The V and J ends lost 0 bases and 2 bases respectively, with 8 bases between them. The CDR3 has 15 amino acids. CDR1 and CDR2 (germline): SGHTA, FQGNSA. CDR3 nucleotides: TGTGCCAGCAGCTTAGCTACAGGGACTGGAAACACCATATATTTT. Translation gives CASSLATGTGNTIYF.

This clonotype was seen more than once but under ten times. The chain carries TRBV4-2 and TRBJ1-6; D might be TRBD1 (5 bases). Germline V CDR1 and CDR2: LGHNA, YNFKEQ. The CDR3 runs to 16 residues. Trimming took off 0 bases at V and 8 bases at J, with 14 bases between the two ends. CDR3 DNA sequence: TGTGCCAGCAGCCAAGATCTGGAAGGGGCTTATTCACCCCTCCACTTT. Protein product: CASSQDLEGAYSPLHF.

The V and J genes are TRBV20-1 and TRBJ2-5; D is ambiguous. The J call may be faulty, since TRBJ2-1 better matches the DNA end. The CDR3 is 13 residues long. In germline, CDR1 is DFQATT, CDR2 SNEGSKA (reference sequence). The CDR3 DNA reads as TGCAGTGCTAGAAACGGTCTGGTCGGTGAGCAGTTCTTC. This codes for CSARNGLVGEQFF.

The chain joins TRBV9 to TRBJ2-2; 7 bases agree with TRBD1. The CDR3 runs to 15 residues. V gave up 1 base and J gave up 0 bases; unmatched junction bases: 0. Germline CDR1 and CDR2: SGDLS and YYNGEE. This chain's CDR3 is CASSVQGANTGELFF. The CDR3 DNA reads TGTGCCAGCAGCGTACAGGGGGCGAACACCGGGGAGCTGTTTTTT.